Listed below are T cell receptor beta chains from one sample, sequenced in a study of T cells in localized non-small cell lung cancer. TCRdb's copy holds only in-frame clones and misses some; the assay was immunoSEQ multiplex PCR. The repertoire includes about 1,100 clones, approximately 19% of them detected once, and 12% to 15% sits in the top ten. This specimen consisted of normal lung tissue next to the tumor, obtained before any cancer treatment. These receptors were obtained from a man aged 40-75 years with stage II lung adenocarcinoma. CDR3s include the opening cysteine and the closing phenylalanine or tryptophan. Each record gives: J gene, CDR3 length, V gene, CDR3 protein.

>TRBJ1-1|14|TRBV19
CASSIQGRGTEAFF
>TRBJ2-7|15|TRBV11-3
CASSLRDSSSYEQYF
>TRBJ2-2|16|TRBV6-8
CASSSQGAQGTGELFF
>TRBJ1-2|13|TRBV30
CAWRETGNYGYTF
>TRBJ1-2|15|TRBV11-3
CASSLIGRGFYGYTF
>TRBJ1-1|17|TRBV11-3
CASNPGGQGTTGTEAFF
>TRBJ2-2|13|TRBV12-5
CASRRQGTGELFF
>TRBJ1-4|15|TRBV25-1
CASSESTGLNEKLFF
>TRBJ1-1|15|TRBV12-1
CASSSPGHMNTEAFF
>TRBJ2-5|15|TRBV6-8
CASSYSQGVQETQYF
>TRBJ2-2|16|TRBV12-5
CASTTGGTGGTGELFF
>TRBJ2-1|17|TRBV11-3
CASSQRVAGVGGNEQFF
>TRBJ1-4|16|TRBV9
CASSVDPGGTNEKLFF
>TRBJ2-3|19|TRBV9
CASSTGLAGGMGETDTQYF
>TRBJ2-5|14|TRBV11-3
CASSASGLGETQYF
>TRBJ2-1|14|TRBV19
CASNWGRGNNEQFF
>TRBJ2-5|12|TRBV9
CASSDSVETQYF
>TRBJ2-3|17|TRBV19
CASSIVYPPIDLVTQYF
>TRBJ2-6|15|TRBV5-1
CASSFGGAGANVLTF
>TRBJ2-7|15|TRBV11-3
CASSLDLGGNYEQYF
>TRBJ2-5|13|TRBV23-1
CASSQGQGSTQYF
>TRBJ1-2|16|TRBV11-3
CASGPSISRKTYGYTF
>TRBJ1-1|21|TRBV19
CASTLSIRQGAQLGLNTEAFF
>TRBJ1-2|13|TRBV19
CASSKDRAYGYTF
>TRBJ2-7|15|TRBV11-3
CASSLVAGEVHEQYF
>TRBJ2-1|14|TRBV7-7
CASSLGLAGVEQFF
>TRBJ2-1|16|TRBV6-8
CASTVSLAGGYNEQFF
>TRBJ2-1|15|TRBV6-8
CASRKDSSSYNEQFF
>TRBJ2-2|15|TRBV15
CATSSRDSNTGELFF
>TRBJ2-3|14|TRBV6-7
CASSRGSGGDTQYF
>TRBJ1-1|16|TRBV11-3
CASSLRTGRGNTEAFF
>TRBJ2-2|15|TRBV9
CASSITPSDTGELFF
>TRBJ1-2|14|TRBV18
CASSPGSQDYGYTF
>TRBJ2-3|15|TRBV6-8
CASSLVQGAPDTQYF
>TRBJ1-1|13|TRBV28
CASKKFMNTEAFF
>TRBJ1-2|14|TRBV6-8
CASRWGPADYGYTF
>TRBJ2-1|14|TRBV15
CATSRGAGDNEQFF
>TRBJ2-3|17|TRBV10-2
CASSEGTGLGITDTQYF
>TRBJ1-6|15|TRBV11-3
CASSVDRGLNSPLHF
>TRBJ1-5|15|TRBV11-3
CASSLNGPGNQPQHF
>TRBJ2-3|14|TRBV6-8
CASSYTGTRDTQYF
>TRBJ1-2|16|TRBV28
CASTLGGAESNYGYTF
>TRBJ1-3|16|TRBV1
CASSPSVSSSGNTIYF
>TRBJ2-5|14|TRBV28
CASSLAELQETQYF
>TRBJ2-3|16|TRBV28
CASSATGGSSTDTQYF
>TRBJ2-3|16|TRBV12-5
CASGQRIGGSTDTQYF
>TRBJ2-7|14|TRBV6-8
CASIGRGPPYEQYF
>TRBJ1-1|13|TRBV7-2
CASSFATNTEAFF
>TRBJ2-2|14|TRBV11-3
CASTLRNSAGELFF
>TRBJ2-1|14|TRBV1
CASSHISGSHEQFF
>TRBJ2-6|14|TRBV9
CASRKSSGANVLTF
>TRBJ2-3|14|TRBV14
CASSAGARGATQYF
>TRBJ1-3|16|TRBV11-3
CASSRPDRGGGNTIYF
>TRBJ2-3|16|TRBV11-3
CASTAAGQGSTDTQYF
>TRBJ2-7|15|TRBV15
CATSRGQGAGYEQYF
>TRBJ2-1|16|TRBV11-3
CASSLGPSGGYNEQFF
>TRBJ2-1|16|TRBV18
CASSPPNTGRDNEQFF
>TRBJ2-7|12|TRBV9
CASSETGYEQYF
>TRBJ2-5|13|TRBV9
CASSPQNQETQYF